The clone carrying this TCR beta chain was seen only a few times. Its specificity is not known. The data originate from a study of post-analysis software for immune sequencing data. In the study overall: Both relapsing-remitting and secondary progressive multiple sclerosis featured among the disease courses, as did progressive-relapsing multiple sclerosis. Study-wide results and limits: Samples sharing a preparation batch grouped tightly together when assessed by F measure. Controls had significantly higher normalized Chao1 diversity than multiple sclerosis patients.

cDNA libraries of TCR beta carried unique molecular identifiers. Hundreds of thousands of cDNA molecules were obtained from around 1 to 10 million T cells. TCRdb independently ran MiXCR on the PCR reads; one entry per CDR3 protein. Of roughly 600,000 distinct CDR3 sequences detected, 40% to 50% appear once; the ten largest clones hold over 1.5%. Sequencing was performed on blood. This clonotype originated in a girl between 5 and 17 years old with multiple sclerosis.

The CDR3 is CASSYGQGVGELFF. CDR3 bases: TGTGCCAGCAGTTACGGGCAGGGGGTCGGGGAGCTGTTTTTT. V usage is TRBV27 and J usage is TRBJ2-2, with 7 bases aligning to TRBD1. CDR1 and CDR2 from the germline V gene are MNHEY and SMNVEV (reference sequence). Germline trimming cut 4 bases from V and 7 bases from J; bases unmatched to any gene: 6. This CDR3 region has 14 residues.